This T cell receptor beta chain appears in the sequencing data of a study of T cell responses to AZD1222 COVID-19 vaccine. The wider study: Second-dose intervals near 4 or 12 weeks were combined.

Method: immunoSEQ multiplex PCR; TCRdb's copy keeps in-frame clones and lacks some. In the table there are 150,000 or so clones, around 89% of which are singletons. V was clipped by 4 bases and J by 3 bases, with 4 bases between them. This CDR3 is 11 amino acids long. Germline V gene data show CDR1 as MDHEN and CDR2 as SYDVKM. As concerns this clone: Its antigen is not identified.

Whole-study findings and limits: None of the repertoires were sampled until the peak T cell response had passed. At baseline, just a handful of AZD1222 recipients tested seropositive.

The clonotype originates from an adult in good health. The sequencing used peripheral blood, collected on day 0 of AZD1222 vaccination. This rearrangement joins TRBV28 to TRBJ2-7; no reliable D call. The chain's CDR3 is CASSSHYEQYF. The CDR3 DNA reads as TGTGCCAGCAGTTCCCACTACGAGCAGTACTTC.